The clone carrying this TCR beta chain was observed at least ten times. The antigen is undetermined. The entry originates in a study of naive and memory T cell subsets. Ligated cDNA underwent four rounds of PCR with nested alpha and beta constant region primers and SP2. TCRdb re-analysed the UMI-ligation and nested PCR reads in MiXCR, keeping a single row per CDR3 protein. The sample has tens of thousands of distinct CDR3 sequences, roughly 5.2% seen once. TCR cDNA received a 3' ligated oligonucleotide that carried a UMI. Adult healthy volunteers gave 2.5 ml peripheral blood for whole-blood RNA. Study-wide results and caveats: Potentially, T cell activation and differentiation skew this RNA-based measurement.

The CDR3 extends over 17 amino acids. Germline assignment: CDR1 SGDLS and CDR2 YYNGEE. Trimming removed 3 bases from V and 5 bases from J; junction bases left unmatched: 11. The chain combines TRBV9 with TRBJ2-5, with 12 bases matching TRBD2. The receptor was isolated from an adult in good health. The sequenced sample was blood. CDR3 nucleotide sequence: TGTGCCAGCAGCGAACGGGCTAGCGGGAGGGCCTTGGAGACCCAGTACTTC. Amino acid sequence: CASSERASGRALETQYF.